One sample yielded the 28 T cell receptor beta chains listed below, sequenced in a study of T cells in Graves' hyperthyroidism and ophthalmopathy. From RNA transcripts, TCR beta CDR3 regions were amplified. TCR CDR3 underwent first-round RT-PCR with the HTBI primer set. TCRdb passed the multiplex PCR reads through MiXCR, listing each CDR3 protein once. The sample lists 500,000 or so distinct CDR3 sequences, approximately 17% occurring once. The sample taken for sequencing was blood. The source is a woman younger than 30 with Graves' ophthalmopathy.

As to this clonotype: This may be a read error: a much more frequent sequence differs by one nucleotide. V and J are TRBV6-1 and TRBJ1-5; D is unresolved. Looked up from germline, CDR1 is MNHNS and CDR2 is SASEGT. The CDR3 is 15 amino acids. V was clipped by 4 bases and J by 7 bases, with 17 bases between them. CDR3 loop: CASSGDKGFDQPQHF. In nucleotides, the CDR3 is TGTGCCAGCAGTGGAGACAAGGGTTTTGACCAGCCCCAGCATTTT.

This clonotype turned up a few times. This CDR3 reads CASSFSETYNEQFF. CDR3 sequence (DNA): TGTGCCAGCAGCTTTTCGGAGACCTACAATGAGCAGTTCTTC. The chain couples TRBV7-9 to TRBJ2-1, with D hard to call. The V and J ends lost 3 bases and 2 bases respectively, with 8 bases between them. Looked up from germline, CDR1 is SEHNR and CDR2 is FQNEAQ (reference sequence). CDR3 size: 14 residues. Combining the CDR3 with reference TRBV7-9 and TRBJ2-1 gives the whole variable domain DTGVSQNPRHKITKRGQNVTFRCDPISEHNRLYWYRQTLGQGPEFLTYFQNEAQLEKSRLLSDRFSAERPKGSFSTLEIQRTEQGDSAMYLCASSFSETYNEQFFGPGTRLTVL.

This clonotype occurred many times. The genes are TRBV7-2 and TRBJ2-7; 8 bases line up with TRBD2. Germline V gene data show CDR1 as SGHTA and CDR2 as FQGNSA. This CDR3 has 15 amino acids. J was trimmed by 4 bases and V by 5 bases; bases with no gene match: 10. CDR3 amino acids: CASSHGAGGQYEQYF. The CDR3 DNA is TGTGCCAGCAGCCACGGGGCGGGAGGCCAATACGAGCAGTACTTC.

With regard to this clonotype: A read error may explain this, as a much larger clone is one base away. The chain uses TRBV2 and TRBJ2-1; 9 positions match TRBD2. The end of the DNA is better explained by TRBJ2-7, so the J call may be wrong. The CDR3 is made up of 15 amino acids. Germline-derived CDR1 and CDR2 are SNHLY and FYNNEI. Here the CDR3 DNA reads TGTGCCAGCAGTGTTCCTAGCGGGGACTACAATGAGCAGTACTTC. Translating gives CASSVPSGDYNEQYF.

The table lists this clonotype with a few counts. V gene TRBV6-2 or TRBV6-3 combines with J gene TRBJ1-1; no firm D call. The CDR3 totals 13 residues. In germline, CDR1 is MNHEY, CDR2 SVGEGT. Trimming took 6 bases from V and 0 from J, leaving 8 bases between them. The CDR3 here is CASRAGLNTEAFF. The CDR3 DNA is TGTGCCAGCAGGGCGGGATTGAACACTGAAGCTTTCTTT.

The genes are TRBV10-2 and TRBJ2-7, with TRBD1 matching over 11 bases. Germline lookup yields CDR1 WSHSY and CDR2 SAAADI. The CDR3 has 15 residues. The J segment lost 4 bases and the V segment lost 6 bases, leaving 8 bases of the junction unmatched. CDR3 nucleotide sequence: TGCGCCAGCAGGGAGAGCTGGGACAGGGGGTACGAGCAGTACTTC. Translating gives CASRESWDRGYEQYF.

Ten or more counts support this clonotype. The J gene is TRBJ2-1, the V gene TRBV6-5, with D unresolved. CDR1 MNHEY and CDR2 SVGAGI come from the germline V gene. V lost 2 bases, J lost 5 bases, and 10 bases lay in between. The CDR3 sequence is 14 residues long. As DNA, the CDR3 is TGTGCCAGCAGTTACGCGGATAGTCACAATGAGCAGTTCTTC. Protein sequence: CASSYADSHNEQFF.

This chain links TRBV25-1 with TRBJ2-5; no firm D call. V was clipped by 3 bases and J by 0 bases, with 11 bases between them. CDR1 is MGHDK, CDR2 SYGVNS, per germline. The CDR3 length is 15 residues. CDR3 protein: CASSDNSLYQETQYF. CDR3 nucleotide sequence: TGTGCCAGCAGTGACAACAGCCTATACCAAGAGACCCAGTACTTC.

There are many counts of this clonotype. This chain uses TRBV28 with TRBJ2-7, with TRBD2 identical over 9 bases. CDR3 length: 17 residues. V lost 7 bases, J lost 3 bases, and 16 bases stayed unmatched. The germline V gene encodes CDR1 MDHEN and CDR2 SYDVKM. CDR3 nucleotide sequence: TGTGCCAGCAAACTAGCGGGCGCCCATTCCCTTCTCTACGAGCAGTACTTC. Translating gives CASKLAGAHSLLYEQYF.

On this clonotype: An end of the junction does not agree with germline; a read error may underlie this. The chain joins TRBV9 to TRBJ2-7; the D is unclear. This CDR3 is 13 amino acids long. The germline V gene encodes CDR1 SGDLS and CDR2 YYNGEE. CDR3 DNA sequence: TGTGCCAGCAGCCCTTATAGTTATGGAGTGCAGCACTTC. Amino acid sequence: CASSPYSYGVQHF.

The V gene is TRBV20-1, the J gene TRBJ2-7; TRBD1 matches 9 bases. Losses at the gene ends were 6 bases for V and 4 bases for J; bases not matched to a gene: 10. Germline V gene lookup returns CDR1 DFQATT and CDR2 SNEGSKA (reference sequence). CDR3 length equals 14 residues. CDR3 loop: CSAGGGQGKYEQYF. The CDR3, as DNA: TGCAGTGCGGGAGGGGGACAGGGAAAGTACGAGCAGTACTTC.

This clonotype was picked up many times. The chain combines TRBV18 with TRBJ1-1; possible D gene TRBD1, 6 bases. V was clipped by 3 bases and J by 0 bases, with 11 bases between them. Germline CDR1 reads KGHSH; CDR2 reads LQKENI. The CDR3 length is 15 residues. This CDR3 reads CASSPIGGVNTEAFF. The CDR3 coding sequence is TGTGCCAGCTCACCTATCGGGGGCGTGAACACTGAAGCTTTCTTT.

As for this clonotype: Because the CDR3 is missing its conserved closing phenylalanine or tryptophan, this is likely a read error. The chain has TRBV2 and TRBJ1-6; 7 bases match TRBD1. Per the germline V gene, CDR1 is SNHLY and CDR2 is FYNNEI. The CDR3 contains 16 residues. The DNA of the CDR3 is TGTGCCAGCAGTCAAGGGGGCGCGACCTATAACTCACCCCTCCACCTT. Amino acids: CASSQGGATYNSPLHL.

Many counts were recorded for this clonotype. The chain joins TRBV30 to TRBJ1-6, with a tentative D call TRBD1 (6 bases). This CDR3 comprises 15 residues. Germline V gives CDR1 GTSNPN, CDR2 SVGIG (reference sequence). V lost 0 bases to trimming and J lost 7 bases, with 13 bases between them. CDR3 residues: CAWSVLGTTNSPLHF. CDR3 in DNA: TGTGCCTGGAGTGTATTAGGGACAACGAATTCACCCCTCCACTTT.

CDR3 residues: CASSRTPGTGNSPLHF. DNA of the CDR3: TGTGCCAGCAGCCGGACCCCCGGGACAGGGAATTCACCCCTCCACTTT. The chain is built from TRBV28 and TRBJ1-6, with 9 bases matching TRBD1. The CDR3 totals 16 residues. CDR1 and CDR2 (germline): MDHEN, SYDVKM. The junction had 10 bases not matched to a gene; V was cut back by 6 bases and J by 7 bases.

This clonotype was seen a few times. V is TRBV13 and J is TRBJ1-6, with TRBD1 as a possible D gene (5 bases). CDR1 and CDR2 (germline): PRHDT, FYEKMQ (reference sequence). This CDR3 spans 18 amino acids. Trimming took 0 bases from V and 1 from J, leaving 13 bases between them. The chain's CDR3 is CASSLGVAQGSYNSPLHF. The DNA for the CDR3 is TGTGCCAGCAGCTTAGGCGTCGCCCAGGGTTCCTATAATTCACCCCTCCACTTT. Looking up the rest from reference TRBV13 and TRBJ1-6 gives the full variable domain: AAGVIQSPRHLIKEKRETATLKCYPIPRHDTVYWYQQGPGQDPQFLISFYEKMQSDKGSIPDRFSAQQFSDYHSELNMSSLELGDSALYFCASSLGVAQGSYNSPLHFGNGTRLTVT.

This clonotype was seen repeatedly, ten times or more. This chain links TRBV7-9 with TRBJ1-1; 8 bases are a match to TRBD1. J lost 1 base, V lost 4 bases, and 11 bases had no gene match. Germline V gene sequence: CDR1 SEHNR, CDR2 FQNEAQ (reference sequence). This CDR3 spans 17 amino acids. This CDR3 is CASSSNIRGTGNTEAFF. CDR3 DNA: TGTGCCAGCAGCTCAAATATTCGGGGGACAGGGAACACTGAAGCTTTCTTT. Based on the CDR3 plus reference TRBV7-9 and TRBJ1-1, the full variable domain is DTGVSQNPRHKITKRGQNVTFRCDPISEHNRLYWYRQTLGQGPEFLTYFQNEAQLEKSRLLSDRFSAERPKGSFSTLEIQRTEQGDSAMYLCASSSNIRGTGNTEAFFGQGTRLTVV.

This chain links TRBV7-8 with TRBJ2-7, with 9 bases identical to TRBD2. After removal of 5 bases from V and 5 bases from J, the junction contained 19 bases not matched to a gene. This CDR3 contains 18 residues. Germline V CDR1 and CDR2: SGHVS, FQNEAQ. The CDR3 loop is CASSPYGSFLASGDEQYF. The CDR3 DNA reads TGTGCCAGCAGCCCATATGGGAGCTTCCTTGCTAGCGGGGACGAGCAGTACTTC.

V gene TRBV30 combines with J gene TRBJ1-2; TRBD1 matches 9 bases. This CDR3 has 13 residues. The V gene's germline CDR1 is GTSNPN and CDR2 SVGIG (reference sequence). J lost 7 bases, V lost 5 bases, and 8 bases had no gene match. Here the CDR3 DNA reads TGTGCCTGGCGTGCCGGGACAGGGAGTGGCTACACCTTC. This sequence encodes CAWRAGTGSGYTF.

This chain connects TRBV7-3 to TRBJ2-2; TRBD1 is a possible D gene (6 bases). The CDR3 has 18 amino acids. The germline V gene has CDR1 SGHTA and CDR2 FQGTGA. V lost 1 base, J lost 1 base, and 16 bases lay in between. The CDR3: CASSLIAWGHKNTGELFF. The CDR3 DNA reads TGTGCCAGCAGCTTAATAGCGTGGGGACACAAGAACACCGGGGAGCTGTTTTTT.

The genes are TRBV20-1 and TRBJ1-6, with unresolved D. The CDR3 sequence is 14 residues long. V was shortened by 3 bases and J by 7 bases, with 13 bases between the two germline ends. CDR1 is DFQATT, CDR2 SNEGSKA, per germline (reference sequence). CDR3 nucleotides: TGCAGTGCTAGCGTTAATCTACGGAATTCACCCCTCCACTTT. It translates to CSASVNLRNSPLHF.

The chain uses TRBV5-1 and TRBJ1-1; 8 bases map to TRBD1. V gave up 9 bases and J gave up 1 base; unmatched junction bases: 5. The germline CDR1 and CDR2 sequences are SGHRS and YFSETQ. The CDR3 consists of 13 residues. CDR3 region: CATQGETNTEAFF. In DNA form, the CDR3 reads TGCGCCACACAGGGGGAGACGAACACTGAAGCTTTCTTT.

This clonotype showed up many times. V and J are TRBV28 and TRBJ1-3; D perhaps matches TRBD1 (6 bases). The CDR3 length is 17 residues. Between the trimmed V and J ends, which lost 5 bases and 2 bases, there was a span of 19 bases. CDR1 and CDR2 from the germline V gene are MDHEN and SYDVKM. The CDR3 DNA reads TGTGCCAGCAGTAATGGGCGTCGGGGGCACGCTGGAAACACCATATATTTT. Translated, it gives CASSNGRRGHAGNTIYF.

The chain employs TRBV6-1 and TRBJ2-7; D remains unclear. The CDR3 loop spans 13 amino acids. CDR1 is MNHNS and CDR2 is SASEGT in the germline V gene. The V end was cut by 6 bases, the J end by 2 bases, with 11 bases between. Here the CDR3 reads CASSRVETYEQYF. CDR3 nucleotide sequence: TGTGCCAGCAGCCGGGTCGAAACCTACGAGCAGTACTTC.

Many counts were recorded for this clonotype. The chain employs TRBV10-3 and TRBJ1-4; D is perhaps TRBD1 (6 bases). This CDR3 has 15 residues. Trimming took off 2 bases at V and 3 bases at J, with 10 bases between the two ends. Germline V CDR1 and CDR2: ENHRY, SYGVKD. This chain's CDR3 is CAISEAGTPNEKLFF. For the CDR3, the DNA is TGTGCCATCAGTGAGGCAGGGACACCTAATGAAAAACTGTTTTTT.

V usage is TRBV30 and J usage is TRBJ1-1; a possible D gene is TRBD1 (6 bases). Looked up from germline, CDR1 is GTSNPN and CDR2 is SVGIG (reference sequence). V lost 7 bases, J lost 1 base, and 10 bases lay in between. This CDR3 contains 12 residues. DNA of the CDR3: TGTGCCTCCAGGGGAACGAACACTGAAGCTTTCTTT. Its protein is CASRGTNTEAFF.

This clonotype was seen many times. V usage is TRBV2 and J usage is TRBJ2-3; TRBD2 agrees at 10 bases. The V gene end was trimmed by 7 bases and the J gene end by 4 bases; junction bases not matched to a gene: 8. CDR3 length equals 15 residues. Germline values: CDR1 SNHLY, CDR2 FYNNEI. This chain's CDR3 is CASKLAGAAADTQYF. The CDR3 DNA is TGTGCCAGCAAGCTAGCGGGGGCGGCGGCAGATACGCAGTATTTT. Combining the CDR3 with reference TRBV2 and TRBJ2-3 gives the whole variable domain EPEVTQTPSHQVTQMGQEVILRCVPISNHLYFYWYRQILGQKVEFLVSFYNNEISEKSEIFDDQFSVERPDGSNFTLKIRSTKLEDSAMYFCASKLAGAAADTQYFGPGTRLTVL.

This clonotype was recorded at least ten times. The chain couples TRBV5-1 to TRBJ1-5; 8 bases are shared with TRBD1. The V segment lost 4 bases and the J segment 5 bases; nucleotides outside the gene matches: 8. This CDR3 region has 15 residues. Germline V gives CDR1 SGHRS, CDR2 YFSETQ. The CDR3 DNA is TGCGCCAGCAGCATGGACAGGGCCAACGATCAGCCCCAGCATTTT. As protein: CASSMDRANDQPQHF. Variable domain in full (rest from reference TRBV5-1 and TRBJ1-5): KAGVTQTPRYLIKTRGQQVTLSCSPISGHRSVSWYQQTPGQGLQFLFEYFSETQRNKGNFPGRFSGRQFSNSRSEMNVSTLELGDSALYLCASSMDRANDQPQHFGDGTRLSIL.